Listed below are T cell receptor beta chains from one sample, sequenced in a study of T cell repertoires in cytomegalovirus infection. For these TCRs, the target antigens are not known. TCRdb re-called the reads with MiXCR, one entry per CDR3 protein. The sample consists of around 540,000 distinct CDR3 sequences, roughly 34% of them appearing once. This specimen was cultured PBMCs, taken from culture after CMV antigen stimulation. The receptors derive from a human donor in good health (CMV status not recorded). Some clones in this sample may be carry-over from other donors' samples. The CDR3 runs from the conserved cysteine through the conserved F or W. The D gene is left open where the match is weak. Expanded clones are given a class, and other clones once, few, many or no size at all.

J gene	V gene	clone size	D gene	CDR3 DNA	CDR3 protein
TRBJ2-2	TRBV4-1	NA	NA	TGCGCCAGCAGCCTCGGACTTGACGGGGAGCTGTTTTTT	CASSLGLDGELFF
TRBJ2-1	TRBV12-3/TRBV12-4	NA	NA	TGTGCCAGCAGTTTTTTAGCTAGGGATGAGCAGTTCTTC	CASSFLARDEQFF
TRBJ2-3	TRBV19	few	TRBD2	TGTGCCAGTAGTGGACTAGCGGGAGGCCCCGTGTATTTT	CASSGLAGGPVYF
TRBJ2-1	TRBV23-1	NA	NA	TGCGCCAGCAGTCAATCTTCCCTGCGGGGAAGGGGAAAAACTTACAATGAGCAGTTCTTC	CASSQSSLRGRGKTYNEQFF
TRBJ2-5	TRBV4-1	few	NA	TGCGCCAGCAGCCAAGATGGGGGAGAGACCCAGTACTTC	CASSQDGGETQYF
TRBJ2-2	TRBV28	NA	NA	TGTGCCAGCAGTTTAGGGGGGCAGGGCACCGGGGAGCTGTTTTTT	CASSLGGQGTGELFF
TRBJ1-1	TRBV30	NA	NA	TGTGCCTGGATACGTGGTGAAGCTTTCTTT	CAWIRGEAFF
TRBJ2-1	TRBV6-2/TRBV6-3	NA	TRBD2	TGTGCCAGCAGTTACGCGGGAGTCGGGCGGGAGCAGTTCTTC	CASSYAGVGREQFF
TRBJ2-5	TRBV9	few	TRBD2	TGTGCCAGCAGCGTAGCTTGGACTAGCAGGGAGACCCAGTACTTC	CASSVAWTSRETQYF
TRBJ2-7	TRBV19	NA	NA	TGTGCCAGTAGTGCCGGACAGTCCTACGAGCAGTACTTC	CASSAGQSYEQYF
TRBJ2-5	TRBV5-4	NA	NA	TGTGCCAGCAGCGGGGACTTGAGGAAGTACTTC	CASSGDLRKYF
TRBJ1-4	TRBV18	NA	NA	TGTGCCAGCTCACCAGAGGGACTTCGAATATCAGAAAAACTGTTTTTT	CASSPEGLRISEKLFF
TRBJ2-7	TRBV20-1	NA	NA	TGCAGTGCTACAGACAGAGAGCAGTACTTC	CSATDREQYF
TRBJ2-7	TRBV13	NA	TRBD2	TGTGCCAGCAGCCGAGCGGGAGGGCCTTCCTACGAGCAGTACTTC	CASSRAGGPSYEQYF
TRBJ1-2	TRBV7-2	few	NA	TGTGCCAGCAGCTTAGCGGGGGGCTCAAACTATGGCTACACCTTC	CASSLAGGSNYGYTF
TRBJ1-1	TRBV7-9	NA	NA	TGTGCCAGCAGCTCCTTCGACAGCCTGAACACTGAAGCTTTCTTT	CASSSFDSLNTEAFF
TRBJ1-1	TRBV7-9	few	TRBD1	TGTGCCAGCAGCTTAGCCGGCCTACGGGCAGGGGGTAGGGACACTGAAGCTTTCTTT	CASSLAGLRAGGRDTEAFF
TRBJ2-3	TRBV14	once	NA	TGTGCCAGCAGCCAAAGGCTAGCCCGGACAGATACGCAGTATTTT	CASSQRLARTDTQYF
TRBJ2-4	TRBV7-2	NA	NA	TGTGCCAGCAGCTTGGGTCGGAGTTCAGACATTCAGTACTTC	CASSLGRSSDIQYF
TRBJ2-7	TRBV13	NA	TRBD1	TGTGCCAGCAGCTTAGTGAAGGGGGCCATCTACGAGCAGTACTTC	CASSLVKGAIYEQYF
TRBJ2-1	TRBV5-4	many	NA	TGTGCCAGCAGCTTAGCGTCGGGGTACAATGAGCAGTTCTTC	CASSLASGYNEQFF
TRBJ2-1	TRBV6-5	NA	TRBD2	TGTGCCAGCAGTTGGGGACTAGCGGGGTACAGCTCCTACAATGAGCAGTTCTTC	CASSWGLAGYSSYNEQFF
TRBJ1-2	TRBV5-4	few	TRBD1	TGTGCCAGCAGCTCACCAATTACAGGGGGCCTTTGGGGCTACACCTTC	CASSSPITGGLWGYTF
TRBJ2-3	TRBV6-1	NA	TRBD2	TGTGCCAGCCGCAGCGGGAGCGCAGATACGCAGTATTTT	CASRSGSADTQYF
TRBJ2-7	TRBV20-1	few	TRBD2	TGCAGTGCTACTAGCGGTAGTGACGAGCAGTACTTC	CSATSGSDEQYF
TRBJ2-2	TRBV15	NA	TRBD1	TGTGCCACCAGCACGACAGGGAGCGCAGAATTTACCGGGGAGCTGTTTTTT	CATSTTGSAEFTGELFF
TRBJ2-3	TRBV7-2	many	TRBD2	TGTGCCAGCAGCTTACGGGTTATGGCGTGGGCTAGCGGGAGTCGGACGCAGTATTTT	CASSLRVMAWASGSRTQYF
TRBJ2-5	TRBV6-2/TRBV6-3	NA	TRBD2	TGTGCCAGCAGTGCGGGAGGGACGTACCAAGAGACCCAGTACTTC	CASSAGGTYQETQYF
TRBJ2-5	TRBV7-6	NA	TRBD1	TGTGCCAGCAGCCGCGGGACAGGGTTTAGGGAGACCCAGTACTTC	CASSRGTGFRETQYF